The present TCR beta chain was sequenced within a study of cytomegalovirus exposure and HLA in healthy donors. Study as a whole: The use of the same platform for the 95 to 150 validation repertoires and the roughly 630 first-cohort repertoires was reported by a later analysis. Study outcomes and limitations: In vitro data verified three CMV-associated chains as specific for CMV antigens. For most TCR sequences rarity was the rule, although some public TCRs occurred in many donors.

After removal of 6 bases from V and 7 bases from J, the junction contained 6 bases not matched to a gene. This CDR3 has 15 amino acids. Germline CDR1 is SNHLY and CDR2 is FYNNEI. This clone was observed once. The target antigen is unknown. Assay: immunoSEQ multiplex PCR; the TCRdb copy retains only in-frame clones and omits some. This table has approximately 190,000 clones, 84% appearing once. Material for sequencing was PBMCs. V gene TRBV2 combines with J gene TRBJ2-1; 13 bases align to TRBD2. The receptor was isolated from a man between 18 and 35 years old in good health and CMV-seropositive. The CDR3 nucleotides are TGTGCCAGCAGCGGACTAGCGGGAGTAGGGAATGAGCAGTTCTTC. Its translation: CASSGLAGVGNEQFF. Filled out from reference TRBV2 and TRBJ2-1, the complete variable domain reads EPEVTQTPSHQVTQMGQEVILRCVPISNHLYFYWYRQILGQKVEFLVSFYNNEISEKSEIFDDQFSVERPDGSNFTLKIRSTKLEDSAMYFCASSGLAGVGNEQFFGPGTRLTVL.